This is a list of T cell receptor beta chains from one sample in a study of PD-L1 blockade in urothelial cancer. Sequenced by immunoSEQ multiplex PCR; TCRdb stores in-frame clones only, minus some. The table lists under 80,000 clones, around 81% of them singletons, with 4.5% to 6% in the top ten. The specimen was PBMCs, collected around atezolizumab (anti-PD-L1) treatment. These receptors all come from a man in his 70s with urothelial cancer. Each CDR3 is given with its conserved first and last residue. Size is omitted from some rows. Given values are once, few, many or a class for expanded clones.

TRBJ2-1	TRBV2	.	CASSTTSGSEKEQFF
TRBJ2-7	TRBV19	.	CASKGTGEYEQYF
TRBJ2-1	TRBV25-1	.	CASAKGQGRLEQFF
TRBJ1-5	TRBV7-2	once	CASSPNTDRGQPQHF
TRBJ1-2	TRBV7-2	.	CASSREYGYTF
TRBJ1-2	TRBV7-9	.	CASRGGSYGYTF
TRBJ1-4	TRBV18	.	CASSQTGQGARKLFF
TRBJ1-2	TRBV6-5	.	CASSYLGTNYGYTF
TRBJ1-3	TRBV11-2	once	CASSTTESSGNTIYF
TRBJ2-3	TRBV23-1	.	CASSQSAGHDTQYF
TRBJ1-4	TRBV4-2	.	CASSQVGRGEKLFF
TRBJ1-5	TRBV6-6	few	CASSYSGKGQPQHF
TRBJ2-1	TRBV29-1	.	CSVERLAHSYNEQFF
TRBJ2-2	TRBV11-3	.	CASSEGAGLTEELFF
TRBJ2-1	TRBV5-6	.	CASSPGLVPGWDEQFF
TRBJ1-5	TRBV11-2	.	CASRKGGHQPQHF
TRBJ1-5	TRBV2	.	CASSEIGYYSNQPQHF
TRBJ2-2	TRBV18	.	CASSPFGGQSNGELFF
TRBJ2-2	TRBV2	.	CASRIGLAGLRNGELFF